These 13 T cell receptor beta chains were sequenced from one sample in a study of identical twins. TCRdb re-called the 5' RACE reads with MiXCR, one entry per CDR3 protein. The sample includes roughly 240,000 distinct CDR3 sequences, roughly 7% of them seen just once. This same sample was also part of a study on yellow fever vaccine responses in identical twins.

Specimen: memory (CD45RO+) T cells sorted from blood. The receptors here all came from a woman younger than 30 in good health.

In its sample, this clonotype was seen a few times. This chain uses TRBV29-1 with TRBJ2-6; D is ambiguous. Germline V lookup: CDR1 SQVTM, CDR2 ANQGSEA. The CDR3 runs 12 residues. Trimming cost V 4 bases and J 4 bases, with 5 bases left between them. The CDR3 loop reads CSVGSGANVLTF. Written as DNA, the CDR3 is TGCAGCGTTGGATCCGGGGCCAACGTCCTGACTTTC.

The chain is built from TRBV24-1 and TRBJ2-7; 7 bases align to TRBD1. This CDR3 is built from 14 residues. Germline CDR1 reads KGHDR; CDR2 reads SFDVKD. V shed 4 bases, J shed 0 bases, and the junction held 2 bases outside the gene matches. Here the CDR3 DNA reads TGTGCCACCAGTGAGACAGGGAGCTCCTACGAGCAGTACTTC. This codes for CATSETGSSYEQYF.

This clonotype was counted between two and nine times. This chain uses TRBV10-3 with TRBJ1-1; D uncertain. Germline V CDR1 and CDR2: ENHRY, SYGVKD. The ends were cut back, 6 bases at V and 1 base at J, with 12 bases in the middle. This CDR3 region has 14 residues. CDR3 sequence (DNA): TGTGCCATCAGGGGTCAGACACGGAACACTGAAGCTTTCTTT. The encoded protein is CAIRGQTRNTEAFF.

There are many counts of this clonotype. This chain's CDR3 is CASSLVPSSYNEQFF. In DNA, the CDR3 is TGTGCCAGCAGCTTAGTACCTAGCTCCTACAATGAGCAGTTCTTC. This chain connects TRBV7-8 to TRBJ2-1; D is unclear. CDR1 and CDR2 from the germline V gene are SGHVS and FQNEAQ. CDR3 size: 15 residues. With 1 base removed from V and 0 bases from J, the gap between germline ends came to 7 bases.

CDR3 nucleotide sequence: TGCGCCAGCAGCTTACTAGCGCCAACAGATACGCAGTATTTT. It codes for CASSLLAPTDTQYF. The rearrangement links TRBV5-1 to TRBJ2-3; the match to TRBD2 covers 7 bases. V shed 2 bases and J 3 bases; nucleotides not matched to a gene: 3. Per the germline V gene, CDR1 is SGHRS and CDR2 is YFSETQ. This CDR3 is 14 amino acids long.

This clonotype turned up a few times. V usage is TRBV20-1 and J usage is TRBJ2-3; 8 bases line up with TRBD1. The germline V gene has CDR1 DFQATT and CDR2 SNEGSKA (reference sequence). This CDR3 region has 13 residues. V lost 6 bases, J lost 8 bases, and 10 bases stayed unmatched. The chain's CDR3 is CSALRQGITTQYF. CDR3 nucleotide sequence: TGCAGTGCGTTGCGACAGGGGATAACTACGCAGTATTTT.

This clonotype was observed a few times. J is TRBJ1-1 and V is TRBV29-1; no reliable D call. Trimming stripped 5 bases from V and 2 bases from J, with 12 bases between. Germline V lookup: CDR1 SQVTM, CDR2 ANQGSEA. This CDR3 spans 13 amino acids. CDR3 DNA sequence: TGCAGCGTTTCCGGCCGGGGAAACACTGAAGCTTTCTTT. As protein: CSVSGRGNTEAFF.

The chain carries TRBV27 and TRBJ1-5, with D unclear. The CDR3 has 14 amino acids. V was clipped by 6 bases and J by 4 bases, with 13 bases between them. CDR1 and CDR2 from the germline V gene are MNHEY and SMNVEV (reference sequence). In nucleotides, the CDR3 is TGTGCCAGCAGACCCGGAGCGGGTAATCAGCCCCAGCATTTT. It encodes CASRPGAGNQPQHF.

This clonotype was picked up a small number of times. This chain joins TRBV12-3 or TRBV12-4 and TRBJ2-2; 10 bases agree with TRBD1. The CDR3 loop spans 16 amino acids. Trimming cost V 6 bases and J 9 bases; bases outside gene matches: 13. Here the CDR3 DNA reads TGTGCCAGCAGACCAGAATGGGACAGGGGATCCTGGGAGCTGTTTTTT. As protein: CASRPEWDRGSWELFF.

This clonotype was seen at least ten times. This chain joins TRBV5-1 and TRBJ2-2; 9 bases map to TRBD2. This CDR3 is built from 16 residues. CDR1 is SGHRS, CDR2 YFSETQ, per germline. J was trimmed by 1 base and V by 2 bases; bases with no gene match: 3. As DNA, the CDR3 is TGCGCCAGCAGCTTTCGGACTAGCGTGAACACCGGGGAGCTGTTTTTT. It specifies CASSFRTSVNTGELFF.

This clonotype has a count of ten or more. The chain links TRBV21-1 to TRBJ1-1; the D call in the table, TRBD1, was not verified against the DNA. TRBV21-1 is assigned pseudogene status. The CDR3 loop spans 15 amino acids. This CDR3 reads CASSLLPGRGTEAFF. The CDR3 nucleotides are TGTGCCAGCAGCCTTCTCCCAGGGAGAGGAACTGAAGCTTTCTTT.

Here the CDR3 reads CASSNLWETQYF. The CDR3 DNA reads as TGTGCCAGTTCGAACCTCTGGGAGACCCAGTACTTC. The chain uses TRBV19 and TRBJ2-5; D is undetermined. This CDR3 region has 12 residues. The V gene lost 8 bases and the J gene lost 5 bases, with 12 bases spanning the gap. Per germline, CDR1 LNHDA and CDR2 SQIVND (reference sequence).

This clonotype was recorded a few times. The chain carries TRBV27 and TRBJ2-3; maybe TRBD2 (6 bases). The CDR3 is 14 residues long. The germline V gene has CDR1 MNHEY and CDR2 SMNVEV (reference sequence). V dropped 7 bases and J dropped 3 bases, with 14 bases sitting between them. The CDR3 DNA is TGTGCCAGCAAGGGCGGGATAACGACAGATACGCAGTATTTT. Protein: CASKGGITTDTQYF.